What follows are 10 T cell receptor beta chains derived from one specimen sequenced in a study of OX40 agonist ivuxolimab in advanced cancers. Data came from immunoSEQ multiplex PCR; TCRdb stores just in-frame clones and leaves some out. The sample lists tens of thousands of clones; around 93% were seen once. The sample in question was CD4+ or CD8+ T cells sorted from blood, obtained in a trial of the OX40 agonist ivuxolimab. These TCRs come from an adult with an advanced solid tumor such as melanoma, head and neck, liver or kidney cancer.

The chain carries TRBV28 and TRBJ2-5; weak D call: TRBD2 (7 bases). In germline, CDR1 is MDHEN, CDR2 SYDVKM. The CDR3 is 13 residues long. Trimming removed 5 bases from V and 5 bases from J, with 12 bases in between. The CDR3 here is CASSAGEGETQYF. The CDR3 DNA reads as TGTGCCAGCAGTGCAGGGGAGGGGGAGACCCAGTACTTC.

The chain carries TRBV11-2 and TRBJ2-5, with D tentatively TRBD2 (5 bases). V was pared by 5 bases and J by 4 bases, with 11 bases between. Looked up from germline, CDR1 is SGHAT and CDR2 is FQNNGV. The CDR3 totals 13 residues. CDR3 sequence: CASSRSAGETQYF. CDR3 in DNA: TGTGCCAGCAGCCGGTCGGCGGGAGAGACCCAGTACTTC. The full variable domain, in which reference TRBV11-2 and TRBJ2-5 provide the parts outside the CDR3, is EAGVAQSPRYKIIEKRQSVAFWCNPISGHATLYWYQQILGQGPKLLIQFQNNGVVDDSQLPKDRFSAERLKGVDSTLKIQPAKLEDSAVYLCASSRSAGETQYFGPGTRLLVL.

This chain links TRBV2 with TRBJ2-2; TRBD2 is a possible D gene (6 bases). The V end lost 2 bases, the J end lost 2 bases, and 15 bases lay between the germline ends. Germline V gene sequence: CDR1 SNHLY, CDR2 FYNNEI. The CDR3 is 17 residues long. CDR3 sequence reads: CASSEIGRGGNTGELFF. The CDR3, as DNA: TGTGCCAGCAGTGAAATAGGGCGGGGCGGTAACACCGGGGAGCTGTTTTTT.

V and J are TRBV28 and TRBJ1-5; D gene uncertain. This CDR3 has 14 amino acids. Per germline, CDR1 MDHEN and CDR2 SYDVKM. Trimming took off 6 bases at V and 1 base at J, with 10 bases between the two ends. This chain's CDR3 is CASSRQRSNQPQHF. For the CDR3, the DNA is TGTGCCAGCAGCCGACAAAGGAGCAATCAGCCCCAGCATTTT.

This clone came up a few times. The chain uses TRBV19 and TRBJ1-1, with 9 bases aligning to TRBD1. CDR1 is LNHDA and CDR2 is SQIVND in the germline V gene (reference sequence). Trimming took 6 bases from V and 4 from J; bases not matched to a gene: 6. The length of the CDR3 is 14 residues. CDR3 amino acids: CASSGQGLGTEAFF. The CDR3 DNA follows: TGTGCCAGTAGCGGACAGGGGTTGGGCACTGAAGCTTTCTTT.

V and J are TRBV9 and TRBJ2-3, with D maybe TRBD2 (6 bases). The V end was cut by 3 bases, the J end by 3 bases, with 11 bases between. This CDR3 is built from 14 residues. Germline CDR1 and CDR2: SGDLS and YYNGEE. The CDR3 loop is CASSGTRGTDTQYF. The CDR3 nucleotides read TGTGCCAGCAGCGGGACTCGGGGGACAGATACGCAGTATTTT.

The chain links TRBV6-4 to TRBJ2-1; D not resolved. Germline loops: CDR1 MRHNA, CDR2 SNTAGT. The CDR3 extends over 15 amino acids. The V end was cut by 3 bases, the J end by 2 bases, with 11 bases between. CDR3 loop: CASSEWGDPYNEQFF. The CDR3, as DNA: TGTGCCAGCAGTGAGTGGGGTGACCCCTACAATGAGCAGTTCTTC.

J is TRBJ1-2 and V is TRBV10-3, with 8 bases lining up with TRBD1. This CDR3 contains 15 residues. Germline CDR1 and CDR2: ENHRY and SYGVKD. V dropped 2 bases and J dropped 2; count of bases not matched to a gene: 4. The DNA for the CDR3 is TGTGCCATCAGTGAGCTGACAGGGGCCAACTATGGCTACACCTTC. As protein: CAISELTGANYGYTF.

The V and J genes are TRBV7-9 and TRBJ2-3; 10 bases agree with TRBD2. The CDR3 loop spans 18 amino acids. In germline, CDR1 is SEHNR, CDR2 FQNEAQ (reference sequence). V lost 2 bases to trimming and J lost 2 bases; unmatched junction nucleotides: 10. This chain's CDR3 is CASSLTGPGLAPTDTQYF. The CDR3 DNA follows: TGTGCCAGCAGCTTAACGGGTCCGGGACTAGCGCCCACAGATACGCAGTATTTT. Filled out from reference TRBV7-9 and TRBJ2-3, the complete variable domain reads DTGVSQNPRHKITKRGQNVTFRCDPISEHNRLYWYRQTLGQGPEFLTYFQNEAQLEKSRLLSDRFSAERPKGSFSTLEIQRTEQGDSAMYLCASSLTGPGLAPTDTQYFGPGTRLTVL.

This clone has just one count. The chain recombines TRBV5-1 with TRBJ2-7; possibly TRBD1 for D (5 bases). V shed 4 bases and J shed 0 bases, with 11 bases lying between them. The CDR3 loop spans 14 amino acids. In germline, CDR1 is SGHRS, CDR2 YFSETQ. CDR3: CASSAYRSSYEQYF. The CDR3 DNA reads as TGCGCCAGCAGCGCCTACAGGAGCTCCTACGAGCAGTACTTC.